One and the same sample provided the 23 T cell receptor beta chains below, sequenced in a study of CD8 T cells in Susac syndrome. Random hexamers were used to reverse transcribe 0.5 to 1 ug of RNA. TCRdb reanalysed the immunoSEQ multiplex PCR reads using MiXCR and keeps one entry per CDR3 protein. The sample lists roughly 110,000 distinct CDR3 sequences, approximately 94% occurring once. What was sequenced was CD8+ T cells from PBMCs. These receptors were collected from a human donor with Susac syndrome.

In DNA form, the CDR3 reads TGTGCCAGCAGCCAAGGGGACAGGGGCTGGAGCCAGCCCCAGCATTTT. Translating it yields CASSQGDRGWSQPQHF. The J gene is TRBJ1-5, the V gene TRBV3-1; TRBD1 aligns across 10 bases. After removal of 1 base from V and 7 bases from J, the junction contained 7 bases not matched to a gene. Germline loops: CDR1 LGHDT, CDR2 YNNKEL (reference sequence). The CDR3 loop spans 16 amino acids. Based on the CDR3 plus reference TRBV3-1 and TRBJ1-5, the full variable domain is DTAVSQTPKYLVTQMGNDKSIKCEQNLGHDTMYWYKQDSKKFLKIMFSYNNKELIINETVPNRFSPKSPDKAHLNLHINSLELGDSAVYFCASSQGDRGWSQPQHFGDGTRLSIL.

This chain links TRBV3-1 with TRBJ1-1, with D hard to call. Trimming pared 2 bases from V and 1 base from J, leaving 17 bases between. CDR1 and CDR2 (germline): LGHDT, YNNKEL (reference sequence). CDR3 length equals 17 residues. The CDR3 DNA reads TGTGCCAGCAGCCAACCGGGCCCGAACAGCCCGAACACTGAAGCTTTCTTT. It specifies CASSQPGPNSPNTEAFF. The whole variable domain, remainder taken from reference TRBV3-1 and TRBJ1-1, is DTAVSQTPKYLVTQMGNDKSIKCEQNLGHDTMYWYKQDSKKFLKIMFSYNNKELIINETVPNRFSPKSPDKAHLNLHINSLELGDSAVYFCASSQPGPNSPNTEAFFGQGTRLTVV.

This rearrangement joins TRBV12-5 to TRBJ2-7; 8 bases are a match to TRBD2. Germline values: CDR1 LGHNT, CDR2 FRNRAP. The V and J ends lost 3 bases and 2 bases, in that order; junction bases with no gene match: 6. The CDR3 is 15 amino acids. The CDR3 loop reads CASGLGSGAAYEQYF. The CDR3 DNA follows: TGTGCTAGTGGTTTAGGTAGCGGGGCCGCCTACGAGCAGTACTTC.

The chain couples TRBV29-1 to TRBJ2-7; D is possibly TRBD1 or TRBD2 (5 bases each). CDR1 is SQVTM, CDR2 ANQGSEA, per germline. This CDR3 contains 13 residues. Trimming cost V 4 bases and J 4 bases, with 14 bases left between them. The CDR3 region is CSVVGDLLYEQYF. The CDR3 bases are TGCAGCGTTGTTGGGGACCTTTTATACGAGCAGTACTTC.

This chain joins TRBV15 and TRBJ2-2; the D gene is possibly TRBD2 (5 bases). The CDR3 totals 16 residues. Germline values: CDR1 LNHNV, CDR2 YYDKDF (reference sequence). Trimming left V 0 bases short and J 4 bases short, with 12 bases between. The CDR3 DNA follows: TGTGCCACCAGCAGAGATTCGGCGGGCAGCACCGGGGAGCTGTTTTTT. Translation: CATSRDSAGSTGELFF. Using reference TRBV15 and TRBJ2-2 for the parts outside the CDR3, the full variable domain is DAMVIQNPRYQVTQFGKPVTLSCSQTLNHNVMYWYQQKSSQAPKLLFHYYDKDFNNEADTPDNFQSRRPNTSFCFLDIRSPGLGDTAMYLCATSRDSAGSTGELFFGEGSRLTVL.

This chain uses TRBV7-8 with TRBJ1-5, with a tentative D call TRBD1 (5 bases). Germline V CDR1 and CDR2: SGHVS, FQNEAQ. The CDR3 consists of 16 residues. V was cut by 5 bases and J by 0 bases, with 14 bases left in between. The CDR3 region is CASSPWGTLSNQPQHF. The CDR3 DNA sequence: TGTGCCAGCAGCCCATGGGGGACTCTTAGCAATCAGCCCCAGCATTTT.

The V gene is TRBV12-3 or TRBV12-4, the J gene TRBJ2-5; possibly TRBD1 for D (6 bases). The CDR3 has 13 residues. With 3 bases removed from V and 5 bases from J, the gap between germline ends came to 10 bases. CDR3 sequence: CASSFWGRETQYF. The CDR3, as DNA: TGTGCCAGCAGTTTTTGGGGGCGGGAGACCCAGTACTTC.

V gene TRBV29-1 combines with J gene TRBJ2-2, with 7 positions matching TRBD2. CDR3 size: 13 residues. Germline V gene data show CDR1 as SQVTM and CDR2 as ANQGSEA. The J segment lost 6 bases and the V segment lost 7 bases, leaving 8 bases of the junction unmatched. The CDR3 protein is CSGVGLDAGELFF. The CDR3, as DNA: TGCAGCGGGGTCGGACTAGATGCCGGGGAGCTGTTTTTT.

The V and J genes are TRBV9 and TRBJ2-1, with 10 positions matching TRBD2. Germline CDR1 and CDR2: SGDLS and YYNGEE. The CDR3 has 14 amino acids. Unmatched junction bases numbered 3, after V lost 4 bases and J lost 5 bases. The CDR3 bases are TGTGCCAGCAGCCTTAGCGGGGGGAACAATGAGCAGTTCTTC. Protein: CASSLSGGNNEQFF.

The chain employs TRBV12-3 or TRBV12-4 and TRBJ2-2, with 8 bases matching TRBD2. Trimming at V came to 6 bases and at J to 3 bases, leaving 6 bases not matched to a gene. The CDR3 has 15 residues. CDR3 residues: CASSRSGEYTGELFF. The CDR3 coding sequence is TGTGCCAGCAGCCGTAGCGGGGAGTACACCGGGGAGCTGTTTTTT.

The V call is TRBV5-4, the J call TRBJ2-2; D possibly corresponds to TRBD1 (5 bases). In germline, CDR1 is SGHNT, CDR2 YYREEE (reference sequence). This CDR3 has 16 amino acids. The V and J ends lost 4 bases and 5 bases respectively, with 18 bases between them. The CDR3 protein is CASSQPDSQGTGELFF. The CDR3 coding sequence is TGTGCCAGCAGCCAGCCAGACAGTCAAGGAACCGGGGAGCTGTTTTTT.

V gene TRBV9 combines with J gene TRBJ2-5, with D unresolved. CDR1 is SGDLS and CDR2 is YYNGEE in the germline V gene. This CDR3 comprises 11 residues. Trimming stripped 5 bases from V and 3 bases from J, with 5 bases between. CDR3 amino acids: CASSGEETQYF. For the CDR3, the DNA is TGTGCCAGCAGTGGGGAAGAGACCCAGTACTTC.

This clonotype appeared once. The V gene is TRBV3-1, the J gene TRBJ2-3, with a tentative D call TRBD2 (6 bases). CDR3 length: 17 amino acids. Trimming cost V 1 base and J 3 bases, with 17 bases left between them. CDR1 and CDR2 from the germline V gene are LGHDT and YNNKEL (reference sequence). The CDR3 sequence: CASSQVSTRGITDTQYF. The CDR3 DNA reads TGTGCCAGCAGCCAAGTGTCGACACGGGGGATTACAGATACGCAGTATTTT.

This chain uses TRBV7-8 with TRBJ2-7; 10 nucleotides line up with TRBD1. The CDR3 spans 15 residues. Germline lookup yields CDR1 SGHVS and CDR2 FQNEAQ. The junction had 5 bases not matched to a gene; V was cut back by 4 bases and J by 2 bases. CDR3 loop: CASSSRGTGAYEQYF. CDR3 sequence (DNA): TGTGCCAGCAGCTCTAGGGGGACAGGGGCCTACGAGCAGTACTTC.

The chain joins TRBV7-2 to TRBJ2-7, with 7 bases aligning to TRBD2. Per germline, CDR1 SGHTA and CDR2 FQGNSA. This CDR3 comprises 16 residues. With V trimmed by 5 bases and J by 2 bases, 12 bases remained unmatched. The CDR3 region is CASSPRKGLPAYEQYF. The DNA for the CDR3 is TGTGCCAGCAGCCCTCGAAAGGGACTACCGGCCTACGAGCAGTACTTC.

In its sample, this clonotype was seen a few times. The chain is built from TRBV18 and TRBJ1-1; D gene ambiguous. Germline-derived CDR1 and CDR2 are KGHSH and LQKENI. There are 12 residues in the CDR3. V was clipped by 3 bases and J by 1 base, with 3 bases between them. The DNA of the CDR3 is TGTGCCAGCTCACCTTCGAACACTGAAGCTTTCTTT. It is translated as CASSPSNTEAFF.

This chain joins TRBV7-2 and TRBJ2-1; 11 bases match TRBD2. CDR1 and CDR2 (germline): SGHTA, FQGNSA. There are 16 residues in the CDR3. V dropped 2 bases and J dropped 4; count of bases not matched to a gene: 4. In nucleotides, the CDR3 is TGTGCCAGCAGCTTACGGGGGACTAGCGGTTACAATGAGCAGTTCTTC. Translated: CASSLRGTSGYNEQFF.

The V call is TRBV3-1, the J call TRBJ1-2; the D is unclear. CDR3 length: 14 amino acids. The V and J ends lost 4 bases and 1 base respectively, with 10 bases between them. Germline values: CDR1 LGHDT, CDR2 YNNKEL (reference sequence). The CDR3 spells CASSLGILNYGYTF. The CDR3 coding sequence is TGTGCCAGCAGCCTTGGCATCCTTAACTATGGCTACACCTTC.

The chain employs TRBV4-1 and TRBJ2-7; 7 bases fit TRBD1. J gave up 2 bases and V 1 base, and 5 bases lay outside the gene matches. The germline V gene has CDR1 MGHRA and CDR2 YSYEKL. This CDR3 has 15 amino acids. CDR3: CASSQATGDTYEQYF. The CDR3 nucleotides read TGCGCCAGCAGCCAAGCAACAGGGGATACCTACGAGCAGTACTTC.

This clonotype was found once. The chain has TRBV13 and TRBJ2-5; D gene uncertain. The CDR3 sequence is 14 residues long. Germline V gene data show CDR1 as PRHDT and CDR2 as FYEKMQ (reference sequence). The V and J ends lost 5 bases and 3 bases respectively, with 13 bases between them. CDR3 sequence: CASSLWDLEETQYF. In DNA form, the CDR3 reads TGTGCCAGCAGCCTGTGGGATCTTGAAGAGACCCAGTACTTC.

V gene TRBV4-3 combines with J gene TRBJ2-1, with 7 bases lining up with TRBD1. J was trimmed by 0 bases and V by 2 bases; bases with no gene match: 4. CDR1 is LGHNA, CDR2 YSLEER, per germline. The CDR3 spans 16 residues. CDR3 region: CASSQHRQGSYNEQFF. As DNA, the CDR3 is TGCGCCAGCAGCCAACACCGACAGGGCTCCTACAATGAGCAGTTCTTC.

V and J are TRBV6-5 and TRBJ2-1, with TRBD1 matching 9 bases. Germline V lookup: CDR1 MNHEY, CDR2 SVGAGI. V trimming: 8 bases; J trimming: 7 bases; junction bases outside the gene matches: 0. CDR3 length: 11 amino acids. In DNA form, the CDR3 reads TGTGCCAGCGGACAGGGGAATGAGCAGTTCTTC. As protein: CASGQGNEQFF.

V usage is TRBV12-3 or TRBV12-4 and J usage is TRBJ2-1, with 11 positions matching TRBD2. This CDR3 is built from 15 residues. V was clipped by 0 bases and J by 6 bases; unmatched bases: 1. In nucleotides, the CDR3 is TGTGCCAGCAGTTTAGCTAGCGGGGGGGGCAATGAGCAGTTCTTC. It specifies CASSLASGGGNEQFF.